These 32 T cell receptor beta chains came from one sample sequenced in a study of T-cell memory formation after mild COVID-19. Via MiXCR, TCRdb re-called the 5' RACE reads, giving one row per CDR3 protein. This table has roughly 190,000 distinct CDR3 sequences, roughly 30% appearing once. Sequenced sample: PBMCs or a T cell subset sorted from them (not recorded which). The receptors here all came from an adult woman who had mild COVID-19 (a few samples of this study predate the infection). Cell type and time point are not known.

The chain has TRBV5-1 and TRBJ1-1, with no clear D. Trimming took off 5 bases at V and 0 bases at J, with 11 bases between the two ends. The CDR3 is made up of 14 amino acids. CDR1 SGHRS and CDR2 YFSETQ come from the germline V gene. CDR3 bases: TGCGCCAGCAGGAGGGCAGCCTTGAACACTGAAGCTTTCTTT. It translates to CASRRAALNTEAFF.

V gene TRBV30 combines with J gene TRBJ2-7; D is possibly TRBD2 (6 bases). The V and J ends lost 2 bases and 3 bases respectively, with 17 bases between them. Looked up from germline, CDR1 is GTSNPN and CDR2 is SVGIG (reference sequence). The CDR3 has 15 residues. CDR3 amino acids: CAWSNPGLYVYEQYF. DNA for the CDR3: TGTGCCTGGAGTAACCCGGGACTCTATGTCTACGAGCAGTACTTC. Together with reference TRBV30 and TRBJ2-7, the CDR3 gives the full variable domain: SQTIHQWPATLVQPVGSPLSLECTVEGTSNPNLYWYRQAAGRGLQLLFYSVGIGQISSEVPQNLSASRPQDRQFILSSKKLLLSDSGFYLCAWSNPGLYVYEQYFGPGTRLTVT.

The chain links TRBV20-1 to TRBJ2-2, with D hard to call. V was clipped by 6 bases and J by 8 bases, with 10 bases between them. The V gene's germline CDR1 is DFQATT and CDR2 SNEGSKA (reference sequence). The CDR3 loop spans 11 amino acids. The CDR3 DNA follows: TGCAGTGCAGATTCCGGAGGGGAGCTGTTTTTT. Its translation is CSADSGGELFF.

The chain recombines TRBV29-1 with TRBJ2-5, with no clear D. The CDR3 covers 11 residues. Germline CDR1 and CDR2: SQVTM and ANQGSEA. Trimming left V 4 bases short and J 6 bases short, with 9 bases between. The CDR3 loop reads CSVALGKTQYF. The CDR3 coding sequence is TGCAGCGTTGCTCTTGGAAAGACCCAGTACTTC.

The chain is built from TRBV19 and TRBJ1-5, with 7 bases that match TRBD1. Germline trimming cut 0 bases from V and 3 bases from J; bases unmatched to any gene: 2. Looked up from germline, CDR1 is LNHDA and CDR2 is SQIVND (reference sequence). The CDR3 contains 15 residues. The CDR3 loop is CASSIDDRDNQPQHF. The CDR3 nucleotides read TGTGCCAGTAGTATAGATGACAGGGACAATCAGCCCCAGCATTTT.

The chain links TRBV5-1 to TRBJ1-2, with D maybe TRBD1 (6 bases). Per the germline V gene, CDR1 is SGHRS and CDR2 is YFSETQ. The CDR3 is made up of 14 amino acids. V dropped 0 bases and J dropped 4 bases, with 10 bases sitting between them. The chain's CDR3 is CASSLEGVPYGYTF. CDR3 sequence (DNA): TGCGCCAGCAGCTTGGAGGGGGTGCCCTATGGCTACACCTTC. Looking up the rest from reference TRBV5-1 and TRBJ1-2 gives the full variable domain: KAGVTQTPRYLIKTRGQQVTLSCSPISGHRSVSWYQQTPGQGLQFLFEYFSETQRNKGNFPGRFSGRQFSNSRSEMNVSTLELGDSALYLCASSLEGVPYGYTFGSGTRLTVV.

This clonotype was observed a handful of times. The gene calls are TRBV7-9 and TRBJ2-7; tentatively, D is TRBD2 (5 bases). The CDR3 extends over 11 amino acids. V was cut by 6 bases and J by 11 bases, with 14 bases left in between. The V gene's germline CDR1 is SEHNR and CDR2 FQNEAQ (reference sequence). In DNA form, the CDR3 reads TGTGCCAGCAGTCATGACTACGTTGAGTACTTC. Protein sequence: CASSHDYVEYF.

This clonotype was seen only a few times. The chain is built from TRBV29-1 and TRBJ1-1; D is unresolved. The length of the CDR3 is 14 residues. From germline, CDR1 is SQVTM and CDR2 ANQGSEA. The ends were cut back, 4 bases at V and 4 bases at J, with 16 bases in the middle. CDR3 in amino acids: CSVVDVWGSTEAFF. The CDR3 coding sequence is TGCAGCGTTGTTGATGTTTGGGGATCCACTGAAGCTTTCTTT.

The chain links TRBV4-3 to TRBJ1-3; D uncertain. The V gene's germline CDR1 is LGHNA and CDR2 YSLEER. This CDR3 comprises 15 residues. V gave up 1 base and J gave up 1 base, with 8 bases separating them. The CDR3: CASSQGPGSGNTIYF. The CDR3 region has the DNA TGCGCCAGCAGCCAAGGACCGGGGTCTGGAAACACCATATATTTT.

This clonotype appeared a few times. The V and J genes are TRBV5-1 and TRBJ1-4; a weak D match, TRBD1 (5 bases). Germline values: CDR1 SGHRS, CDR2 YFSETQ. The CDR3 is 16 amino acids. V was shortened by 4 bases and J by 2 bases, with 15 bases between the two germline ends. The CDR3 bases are TGCGCCAGCAGCGTCAGACAGCAAGGCACTAATGAAAAACTGTTTTTT. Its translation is CASSVRQQGTNEKLFF.

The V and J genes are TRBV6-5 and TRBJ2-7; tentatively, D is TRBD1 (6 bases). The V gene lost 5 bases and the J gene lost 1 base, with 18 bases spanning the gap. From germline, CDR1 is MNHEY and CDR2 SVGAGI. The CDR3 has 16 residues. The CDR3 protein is CASSTTWTAGSYEQYF. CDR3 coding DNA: TGTGCCAGCAGTACAACATGGACAGCTGGATCCTACGAGCAGTACTTC.

DNA of the CDR3: TGTGCCAGTAGTATCCGGACAGGGGACGAAGCTTTCTTT. Its protein product is CASSIRTGDEAFF. The gene calls are TRBV19 and TRBJ1-1; 9 bases are a match to TRBD1. V lost 3 bases, J lost 8 bases, and 4 bases stayed unmatched. This CDR3 is 13 amino acids long. CDR1 and CDR2 (germline): LNHDA, SQIVND (reference sequence).

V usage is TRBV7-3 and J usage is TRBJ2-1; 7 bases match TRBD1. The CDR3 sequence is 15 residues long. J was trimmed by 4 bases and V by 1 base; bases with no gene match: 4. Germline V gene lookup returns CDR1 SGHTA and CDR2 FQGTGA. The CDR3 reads CASSLNRGNYNEQFF. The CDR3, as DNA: TGTGCCAGCAGCTTAAACAGGGGAAATTACAATGAGCAGTTCTTC.

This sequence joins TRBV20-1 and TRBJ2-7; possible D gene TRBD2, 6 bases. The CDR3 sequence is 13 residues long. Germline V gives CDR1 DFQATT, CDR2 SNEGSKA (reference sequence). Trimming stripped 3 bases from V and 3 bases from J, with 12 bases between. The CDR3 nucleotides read TGCAGTGCTAGGGGGACTTACAACTACGAGCAGTACTTC. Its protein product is CSARGTYNYEQYF.

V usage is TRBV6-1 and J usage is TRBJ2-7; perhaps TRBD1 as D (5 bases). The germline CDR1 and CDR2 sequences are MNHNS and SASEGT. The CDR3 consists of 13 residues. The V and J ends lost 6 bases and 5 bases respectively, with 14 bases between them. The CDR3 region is CASSRTQGDEQYF. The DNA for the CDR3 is TGTGCCAGCAGCCGAACCCAAGGGGACGAGCAGTACTTC.

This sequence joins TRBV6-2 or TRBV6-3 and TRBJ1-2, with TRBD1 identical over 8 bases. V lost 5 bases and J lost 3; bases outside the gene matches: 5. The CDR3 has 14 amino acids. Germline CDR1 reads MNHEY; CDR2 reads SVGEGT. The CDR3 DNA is TGTGCCAGCAGTCCCTCGGACAGGGACTATGGCTACACCTTC. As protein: CASSPSDRDYGYTF.

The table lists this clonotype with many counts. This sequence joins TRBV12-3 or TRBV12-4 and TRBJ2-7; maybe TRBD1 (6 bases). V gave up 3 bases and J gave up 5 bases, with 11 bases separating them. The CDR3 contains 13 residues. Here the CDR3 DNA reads TGTGCCAGCAGTTTGGTCAGGGGTAACGAGCAGTACTTC. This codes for CASSLVRGNEQYF.

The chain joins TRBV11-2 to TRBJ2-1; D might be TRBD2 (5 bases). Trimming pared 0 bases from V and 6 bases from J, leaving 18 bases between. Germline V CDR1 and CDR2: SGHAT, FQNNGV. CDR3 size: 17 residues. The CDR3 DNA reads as TGTGCCAGCAGCTTAGATTATTCGGACTCTAAGGGCAATGAGCAGTTCTTC. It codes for CASSLDYSDSKGNEQFF.

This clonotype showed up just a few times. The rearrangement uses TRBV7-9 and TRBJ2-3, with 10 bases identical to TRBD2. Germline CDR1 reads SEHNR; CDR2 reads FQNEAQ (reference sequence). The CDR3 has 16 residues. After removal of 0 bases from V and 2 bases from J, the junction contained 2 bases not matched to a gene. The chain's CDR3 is CASSLAAGGPTDTQYF. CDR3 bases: TGTGCCAGCAGCTTAGCAGCGGGAGGGCCCACAGATACGCAGTATTTT.

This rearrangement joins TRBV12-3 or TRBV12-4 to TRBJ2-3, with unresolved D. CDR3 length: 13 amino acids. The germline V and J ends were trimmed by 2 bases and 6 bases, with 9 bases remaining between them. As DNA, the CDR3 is TGTGCCAGCAGTTTACGGTCAGTGGATACGCAGTATTTT. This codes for CASSLRSVDTQYF.

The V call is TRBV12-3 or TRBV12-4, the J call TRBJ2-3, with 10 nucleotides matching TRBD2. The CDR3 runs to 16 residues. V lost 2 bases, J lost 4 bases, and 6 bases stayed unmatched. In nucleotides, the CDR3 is TGTGCCAGCAGTTTAAAGCGGGAGGGCCCCGCAGATACGCAGTATTTT. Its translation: CASSLKREGPADTQYF.

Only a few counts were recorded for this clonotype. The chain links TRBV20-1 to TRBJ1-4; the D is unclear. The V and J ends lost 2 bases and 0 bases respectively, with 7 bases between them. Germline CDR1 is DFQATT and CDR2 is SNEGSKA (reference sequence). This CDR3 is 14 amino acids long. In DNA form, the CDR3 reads TGCAGTGCTAGAAGTGGAGCAACTAATGAAAAACTGTTTTTT. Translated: CSARSGATNEKLFF.

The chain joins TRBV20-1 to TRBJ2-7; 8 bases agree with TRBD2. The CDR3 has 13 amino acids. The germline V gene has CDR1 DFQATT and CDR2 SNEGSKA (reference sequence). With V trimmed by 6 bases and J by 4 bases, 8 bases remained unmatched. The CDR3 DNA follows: TGCAGTGCCCCGGGACTAGGGGCATACGAGCAGTACTTC. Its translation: CSAPGLGAYEQYF.

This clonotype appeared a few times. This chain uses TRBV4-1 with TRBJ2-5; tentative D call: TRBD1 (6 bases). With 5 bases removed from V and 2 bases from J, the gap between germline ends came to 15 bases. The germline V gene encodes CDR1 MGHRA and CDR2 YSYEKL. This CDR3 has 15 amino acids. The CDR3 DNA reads TGCGCCAGCAGCTATTCAGGGGCCTTACAAGAGACCCAGTACTTC. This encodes CASSYSGALQETQYF.

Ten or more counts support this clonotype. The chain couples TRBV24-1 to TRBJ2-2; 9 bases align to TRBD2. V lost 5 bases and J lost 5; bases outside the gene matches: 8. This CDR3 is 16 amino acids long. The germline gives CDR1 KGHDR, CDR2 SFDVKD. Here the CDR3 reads CATSVSLAGRTGELFF. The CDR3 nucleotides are TGTGCCACCAGTGTCTCGCTAGCGGGGCGAACCGGGGAGCTGTTTTTT.

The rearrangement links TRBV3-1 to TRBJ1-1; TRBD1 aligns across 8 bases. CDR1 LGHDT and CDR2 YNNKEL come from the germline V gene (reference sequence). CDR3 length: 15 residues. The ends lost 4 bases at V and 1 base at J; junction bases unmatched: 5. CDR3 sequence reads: CASSPSGQGNTEAFF. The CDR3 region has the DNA TGTGCCAGCAGCCCCAGTGGACAGGGGAACACTGAAGCTTTCTTT. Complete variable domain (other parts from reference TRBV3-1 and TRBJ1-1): DTAVSQTPKYLVTQMGNDKSIKCEQNLGHDTMYWYKQDSKKFLKIMFSYNNKELIINETVPNRFSPKSPDKAHLNLHINSLELGDSAVYFCASSPSGQGNTEAFFGQGTRLTVV.

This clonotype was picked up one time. CDR3 nucleotides: TGTGCCAGCAGTTTAGTGCCCTACGGGGGCAATCAGCCCCAGCATTTT. Translating it yields CASSLVPYGGNQPQHF. The chain couples TRBV12-3 or TRBV12-4 to TRBJ1-5; no definite D call. Trimming took off 1 base at V and 2 bases at J, with 12 bases between the two ends. CDR3 size: 16 residues.

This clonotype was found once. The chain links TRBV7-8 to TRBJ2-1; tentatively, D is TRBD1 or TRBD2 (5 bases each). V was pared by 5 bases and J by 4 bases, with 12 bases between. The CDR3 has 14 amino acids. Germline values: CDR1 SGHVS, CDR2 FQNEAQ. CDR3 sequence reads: CASSPPGPYNEQFF. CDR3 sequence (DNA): TGTGCCAGCAGCCCGCCGGGACCTTACAATGAGCAGTTCTTC.

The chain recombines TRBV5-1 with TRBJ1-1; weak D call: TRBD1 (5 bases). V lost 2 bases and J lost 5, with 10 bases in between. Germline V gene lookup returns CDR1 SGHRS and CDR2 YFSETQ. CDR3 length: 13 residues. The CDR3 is CASSFRAGTEAFF. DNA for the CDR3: TGCGCCAGCAGCTTCAGGGCAGGAACTGAAGCTTTCTTT. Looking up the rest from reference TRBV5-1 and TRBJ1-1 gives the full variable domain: KAGVTQTPRYLIKTRGQQVTLSCSPISGHRSVSWYQQTPGQGLQFLFEYFSETQRNKGNFPGRFSGRQFSNSRSEMNVSTLELGDSALYLCASSFRAGTEAFFGQGTRLTVV.

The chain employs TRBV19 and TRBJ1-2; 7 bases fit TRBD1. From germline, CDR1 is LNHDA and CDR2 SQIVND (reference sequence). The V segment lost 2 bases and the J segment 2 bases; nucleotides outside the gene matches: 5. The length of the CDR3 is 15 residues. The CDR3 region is CASSIFQGQNYGYTF. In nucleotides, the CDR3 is TGTGCCAGTAGTATATTCCAGGGACAGAACTATGGCTACACCTTC.

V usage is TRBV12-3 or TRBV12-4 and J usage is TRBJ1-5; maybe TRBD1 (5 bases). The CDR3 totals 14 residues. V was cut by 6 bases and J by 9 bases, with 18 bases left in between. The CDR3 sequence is CASRPPSGGRPQHF. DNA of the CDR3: TGTGCCAGCAGGCCCCCATCCGGGGGTAGGCCCCAGCATTTT.

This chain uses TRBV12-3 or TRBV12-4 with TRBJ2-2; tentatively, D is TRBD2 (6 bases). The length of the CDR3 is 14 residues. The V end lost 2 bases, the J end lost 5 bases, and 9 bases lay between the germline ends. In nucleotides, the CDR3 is TGTGCCAGCAGTTTAAAAGGAGGGACCGGGGAGCTGTTTTTT. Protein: CASSLKGGTGELFF.